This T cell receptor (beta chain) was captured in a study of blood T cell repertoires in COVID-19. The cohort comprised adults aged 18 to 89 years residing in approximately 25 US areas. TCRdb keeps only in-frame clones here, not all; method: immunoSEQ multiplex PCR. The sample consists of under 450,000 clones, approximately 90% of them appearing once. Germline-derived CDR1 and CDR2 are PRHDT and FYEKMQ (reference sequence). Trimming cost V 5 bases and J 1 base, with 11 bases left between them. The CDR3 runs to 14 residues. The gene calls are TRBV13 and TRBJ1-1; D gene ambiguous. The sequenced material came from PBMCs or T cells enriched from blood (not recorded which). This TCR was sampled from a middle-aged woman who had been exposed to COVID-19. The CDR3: CASSPMRGNTEAFF. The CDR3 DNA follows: TGTGCCAGCAGCCCCATGCGGGGGAACACTGAAGCTTTCTTT.